Each of the 10 T cell receptor beta chains below was sequenced from the same sample in a study of a mutant IDH1 vaccine in newly diagnosed glioma. Regarding time point: baseline, week 1 (first vaccination visit). Treatment described: pre-vaccination baseline after standard-of-care therapy. Assay used: immunoSEQ multiplex PCR; TCRdb lists only in-frame clones, some missing. The sample includes some 38,000 clones, roughly 78% seen only once; the top ten take approximately 9.1%. The sequencing here drew on PBMCs, taken from a glioma patient treated with radiotherapy, temozolomide or both. The receptors here all came from a middle-aged man with glioma. Some clones in this sample may be carry-over from other donors' samples.

This sequence joins TRBV19 and TRBJ1-2; D call uncertain. The germline gives CDR1 LNHDA, CDR2 SQIVND (reference sequence). V was clipped by 3 bases and J by 2 bases, with 10 bases between them. The CDR3 is 14 amino acids. The CDR3 spells CASSILSLNYGYTF. The CDR3 nucleotides are TGTGCCAGTAGTATTTTGTCGCTGAACTATGGCTACACCTTC.

V usage is TRBV5-1 and J usage is TRBJ1-1, with unresolved D. Trimming removed 0 bases from V and 4 bases from J, with 13 bases in between. Per the germline V gene, CDR1 is SGHRS and CDR2 is YFSETQ. The CDR3 is 15 amino acids. The CDR3 here is CASSLGAPWGTEAFF. The CDR3 nucleotides are TGCGCCAGCAGCTTGGGGGCACCCTGGGGCACTGAAGCTTTCTTT.

This clone was observed a few times. The rearrangement uses TRBV5-8 and TRBJ1-4; D might be TRBD1 (5 bases). The V end lost 4 bases, the J end lost 4 bases, and 14 bases lay between the germline ends. This CDR3 region has 15 residues. Germline loops: CDR1 SGHTS, CDR2 YDEGEE. CDR3 DNA: TGTGCCAGCAGCGGCGGGTGGGGGAATAATGAAAAACTGTTTTTT. Its protein is CASSGGWGNNEKLFF.

The rearrangement uses TRBV2 and TRBJ1-1, with 9 bases identical to TRBD1. Germline CDR1 reads SNHLY; CDR2 reads FYNNEI. V was clipped by 6 bases and J by 10 bases; unmatched bases: 12. The CDR3 spans 14 residues. CDR3 DNA: TGTGCCAGCAGGGACGGGAGGACAGGGGATCGAGCTTTCTTT. It translates to CASRDGRTGDRAFF. The variable domain in full, completed from reference TRBV2 and TRBJ1-1, reads EPEVTQTPSHQVTQMGQEVILRCVPISNHLYFYWYRQILGQKVEFLVSFYNNEISEKSEIFDDQFSVERPDGSNFTLKIRSTKLEDSAMYFCASRDGRTGDRAFFGQGTRLTVV.

The chain couples TRBV15 to TRBJ2-5; D ambiguous. The CDR3 has 15 residues. Trimming removed 0 bases from V and 2 bases from J, with 10 bases in between. Germline V gene data show CDR1 as LNHNV and CDR2 as YYDKDF (reference sequence). In DNA form, the CDR3 reads TGTGCCACCAGCAGAGATCCCCAGCAGCAAGAGACCCAGTACTTC. The encoded protein is CATSRDPQQQETQYF.

The gene calls are TRBV7-9 and TRBJ2-7, with 7 bases fitting TRBD2. CDR3 length: 15 residues. Germline-derived CDR1 and CDR2 are SEHNR and FQNEAQ (reference sequence). V shed 1 base and J 4 bases; nucleotides not matched to a gene: 7. CDR3 nucleotide sequence: TGTGCCAGCAGCTTAGTGCCGGGGGGTCGGTACGAGCAGTACTTC. It codes for CASSLVPGGRYEQYF.

The CDR3 DNA follows: TGTGCCAGCAGTTTCCTCCGCACAGATACGCAGTATTTT. This sequence encodes CASSFLRTDTQYF. This sequence joins TRBV6-6 and TRBJ2-3; no clear D. The germline V gene has CDR1 MNHNY and CDR2 SVGAGI (reference sequence). The CDR3 has 13 residues. Between the trimmed V and J ends, which lost 4 bases and 1 base, there was a span of 6 bases.

This chain joins TRBV7-9 and TRBJ2-2; 9 bases map to TRBD2. This CDR3 contains 15 residues. V lost 3 bases, J lost 5 bases, and 4 bases stayed unmatched. Germline lookup yields CDR1 SEHNR and CDR2 FQNEAQ (reference sequence). In nucleotides, the CDR3 is TGTGCCAGCAGCTTTTTAGCGGGGGAGACCGGGGAGCTGTTTTTT. Encoded protein: CASSFLAGETGELFF.

This chain uses TRBV6-4 with TRBJ1-5; 8 nucleotides line up with TRBD1. Germline lookup yields CDR1 MRHNA and CDR2 SNTAGT. This CDR3 comprises 15 residues. Losses at the gene ends were 10 bases for V and 5 bases for J; bases not matched to a gene: 13. As DNA, the CDR3 is TGTGCCACCCCCTGTCCCAGGGGGCGCGATCAGCCCCAGCATTTT. Residues: CATPCPRGRDQPQHF.

This chain uses TRBV7-8 with TRBJ1-1; D uncertain. The CDR3 is 17 amino acids. Germline V CDR1 and CDR2: SGHVS, FQNEAQ. The V gene lost 1 base and the J gene lost 8 bases, with 23 bases spanning the gap. CDR3 amino acids: CASSLGRYVGSIGEAFF. The CDR3, as DNA: TGTGCCAGCAGCTTAGGGCGATACGTGGGCAGTATTGGGGAAGCTTTCTTT.